Following are 10 T cell receptor beta chains from one sample sequenced in a study of cytomegalovirus exposure and HLA in healthy donors. 13 Jbeta primers and 60 Vbeta primers were used for the PCR. The protocol was immunoSEQ multiplex PCR, while the TCRdb copy is restricted to in-frame clones and leaves out a portion. The sample consists of roughly 130,000 clones, less than 85% of them appearing once. What was sequenced was PBMCs. These receptors all come from a man aged 30 to 39 in good health and CMV-seronegative.

This chain joins TRBV6-1 and TRBJ1-2; TRBD1 agrees at 8 bases. Germline CDR1 is MNHNS and CDR2 is SASEGT. This CDR3 comprises 14 residues. J gave up 5 bases and V 6 bases, and 8 bases lay outside the gene matches. In nucleotides, the CDR3 is TGTGCCAGCAGCGAGGGACAGGCACGATATGGCTACACCTTC. This codes for CASSEGQARYGYTF.

The chain has TRBV7-8 and TRBJ1-1, with D perhaps matching TRBD1 (5 bases). Germline CDR1 SGHVS, CDR2 FQNEAQ. The CDR3 is 16 residues long. Trimming cost V 0 bases and J 2 bases, with 13 bases left between them. For the CDR3, the DNA is TGTGCCAGCAGCTTAGCAACAGGTCTACTTAACACTGAAGCTTTCTTT. Encoded protein: CASSLATGLLNTEAFF.

The V gene is TRBV9, the J gene TRBJ2-1, with D perhaps matching TRBD2 (5 bases). Between the trimmed V and J ends, which lost 4 bases and 7 bases, there was a span of 21 bases. The CDR3 length is 16 residues. Germline CDR1 SGDLS, CDR2 YYNGEE. CDR3 nucleotide sequence: TGTGCCAGCAGCACGGACCGGACTCCCGGTGGGAATGAGCAGTTCTTC. It is translated as CASSTDRTPGGNEQFF.

The chain couples TRBV7-9 to TRBJ2-6; tentative D call: TRBD2 (7 bases). The V gene's germline CDR1 is SEHNR and CDR2 FQNEAQ (reference sequence). V lost 10 bases and J lost 3, with 19 bases in between. The length of the CDR3 is 16 residues. CDR3 amino acids: CANGGGSVGGANVLTF. CDR3 in DNA: TGTGCCAACGGGGGCGGGAGTGTTGGTGGGGCCAACGTCCTGACTTTC.

The chain joins TRBV7-9 to TRBJ1-3, with no clear D. Germline lookup yields CDR1 SEHNR and CDR2 FQNEAQ (reference sequence). This CDR3 has 15 amino acids. The V end lost 5 bases, the J end lost 4 bases, and 15 bases lay between the germline ends. Here the CDR3 reads CASSPPLTPGNTIYF. The CDR3 region has the DNA TGTGCCAGCAGCCCCCCCCTCACTCCGGGAAACACCATATATTTT.

The CDR3 region has the DNA TGTGCCAGCACGGTTCGGGGGACAGGGGCCTACGAGCAGTACTTC. Its protein product is CASTVRGTGAYEQYF. The chain is built from TRBV6-5 and TRBJ2-7; 10 nucleotides agree with TRBD1. Per germline, CDR1 MNHEY and CDR2 SVGAGI. The CDR3 spans 15 residues. J lost 2 bases, V lost 7 bases, and 8 bases had no gene match.

V gene TRBV28 combines with J gene TRBJ2-1; D unclear. Germline CDR1 and CDR2: MDHEN and SYDVKM. This CDR3 has 11 residues. Trimming left V 2 bases short and J 10 bases short, with 6 bases between. CDR3 nucleotides: TGTGCCAGCAGTTTAGGTCGGGAGCAGTTCTTC. Translated, it gives CASSLGREQFF.

J is TRBJ1-3 and V is TRBV27; 7 nucleotides align to TRBD1. The length of the CDR3 is 15 residues. The germline V gene has CDR1 MNHEY and CDR2 SMNVEV (reference sequence). V dropped 6 bases and J dropped 3; count of bases not matched to a gene: 8. In DNA, the CDR3 is TGTGCCAGCAGCCCGGGACAGTTACTTGGAAACACCATATATTTT. Translating gives CASSPGQLLGNTIYF.

The chain joins TRBV2 to TRBJ1-1; tentatively, D is TRBD1 (5 bases). Germline-derived CDR1 and CDR2 are SNHLY and FYNNEI. This CDR3 has 12 residues. The ends were cut back, 7 bases at V and 12 bases at J, with 18 bases in the middle. This CDR3 is CASTPRGLKTFF. Written as DNA, the CDR3 is TGTGCCAGCACTCCTAGGGGCCTGAAGACTTTCTTT. Based on the CDR3 plus reference TRBV2 and TRBJ1-1, the full variable domain is EPEVTQTPSHQVTQMGQEVILRCVPISNHLYFYWYRQILGQKVEFLVSFYNNEISEKSEIFDDQFSVERPDGSNFTLKIRSTKLEDSAMYFCASTPRGLKTFFGQGTRLTVV.

In its sample, this clone was seen a few times. The CDR3 sequence is CASSLVSAGVNTEAFF. For the CDR3, the DNA is TGTGCCAGCAGCTTAGTGAGCGCGGGCGTGAACACTGAAGCTTTCTTT. V is TRBV7-8 and J is TRBJ1-1; D is unresolved. With 1 base removed from V and 0 bases from J, the gap between germline ends came to 12 bases. The V gene's germline CDR1 is SGHVS and CDR2 FQNEAQ. This CDR3 has 16 amino acids. The full variable domain, in which reference TRBV7-8 and TRBJ1-1 provide the parts outside the CDR3, is GAGVSQSPRYKVAKRGQDVALRCDPISGHVSLFWYQQALGQGPEFLTYFQNEAQLDKSGLPSDRFFAERPEGSVSTLKIQRTQQEDSAVYLCASSLVSAGVNTEAFFGQGTRLTVV.